These 15 T cell receptor beta chains were all obtained from the same sample, sequenced in a study of beta chain features in type 1 diabetes. Investigators reverse transcribed all isolated RNA, so they sequenced expressed TCRB transcripts. Generated by immunoSEQ multiplex PCR, the TCRdb table keeps only in-frame clones and is missing some. The table lists some 200,000 clones, under 13% of them singletons, with 1% to 1.5% in the top ten. Sequenced: central memory CD4+ T cells from blood. The receptors come from a man aged 18 to 30 in good health.

The table lists this clone with many counts. The rearrangement uses TRBV4-3 and TRBJ2-1; D gene unclear. The V end lost 1 base, the J end lost 4 bases, and 8 bases lay between the germline ends. CDR1 is LGHNA, CDR2 YSLEER, per germline. The CDR3 is 14 residues long. CDR3 nucleotides: TGCGCCAGCAGCCAAGTTCAGAGATACAATGAGCAGTTCTTC. Its translation: CASSQVQRYNEQFF.

Only a few counts were recorded for this clone. The chain uses TRBV12-5 and TRBJ2-5, with unresolved D. Germline V gives CDR1 LGHNT, CDR2 FRNRAP. The CDR3 runs to 15 residues. V was shortened by 0 bases and J by 5 bases, with 13 bases between the two germline ends. CDR3 nucleotides: TGTGCTAGTGGTTTGGTTTCGTCTTTGTGGGAGACCCAGTACTTC. Encoded protein: CASGLVSSLWETQYF.

The chain carries TRBV7-8 and TRBJ1-5, with D possibly being TRBD1 (5 bases). The germline gives CDR1 SGHVS, CDR2 FQNEAQ. Trimming pared 1 base from V and 4 bases from J, leaving 17 bases between. This CDR3 has 17 residues. The CDR3, as DNA: TGTGCCAGCAGCTTAGGAAACAAGGGGCGTTCTAATCAGCCCCAGCATTTT. Protein product: CASSLGNKGRSNQPQHF.

Many counts were recorded for this clone. The chain uses TRBV18 and TRBJ1-3; 7 bases match TRBD1. The CDR3 covers 14 residues. V shed 3 bases and J 8 bases; nucleotides not matched to a gene: 7. Germline values: CDR1 KGHSH, CDR2 LQKENI. In DNA form, the CDR3 reads TGTGCCAGCTCACCCCCTTACAGGGGCCACACCATATATTTT. Amino acids: CASSPPYRGHTIYF.

With respect to this clone: Other DNA variants within this sample encode the same CDR3. The gene calls are TRBV7-2 and TRBJ1-1, with D possibly matching TRBD1 (5 bases). Trimming stripped 3 bases from V and 2 bases from J, with 7 bases between. CDR1 and CDR2 (germline): SGHTA, FQGNSA. The CDR3 extends over 13 amino acids. CDR3 protein: CASSLQGNTEAFF. The CDR3 DNA follows: TGTGCCAGCAGCTTGCAGGGTAACACTGAAGCTTTCTTT.

This clone was seen a handful of times. The chain links TRBV2 to TRBJ2-1, with D hard to call. Between the trimmed V and J ends, which lost 4 bases and 0 bases, there was a span of 10 bases. The V gene's germline CDR1 is SNHLY and CDR2 FYNNEI. The CDR3 runs 15 residues. The CDR3 protein is CASSGAGSSYNEQFF. As DNA, the CDR3 is TGTGCCAGCAGTGGGGCAGGTAGCTCCTACAATGAGCAGTTCTTC.

J is TRBJ2-7 and V is TRBV5-8; D is undetermined. The CDR3 totals 9 residues. V shed 5 bases and J shed 12 bases, with 9 bases lying between them. Germline V gives CDR1 SGHTS, CDR2 YDEGEE. The CDR3 region is CASRLEVYF. DNA for the CDR3: TGTGCCAGCAGGCTCGAGGTGTACTTC.

This chain links TRBV6-6 with TRBJ2-5; D unclear. Germline V CDR1 and CDR2: MNHNY, SVGAGI (reference sequence). The CDR3 is 15 amino acids. Between the trimmed V and J ends, which lost 5 bases and 2 bases, there was a span of 15 bases. The CDR3 sequence is CASSTLTGGQETQYF. The CDR3 DNA sequence: TGTGCCAGCAGTACCCTAACCGGCGGACAAGAGACCCAGTACTTC.

The CDR3 spells CASSLEQHSYNEQFF. CDR3 sequence (DNA): TGTGCCAGCAGCCTGGAGCAACACTCCTACAATGAGCAGTTCTTC. The chain has TRBV7-2 and TRBJ2-1, with unresolved D. This CDR3 contains 15 residues. CDR1 and CDR2 from the germline V gene are SGHTA and FQGNSA. The V and J ends lost 5 bases and 0 bases respectively, with 11 bases between them. Full variable domain (missing parts from reference TRBV7-2 and TRBJ2-1): GAGVSQSPSNKVTEKGKDVELRCDPISGHTALYWYRQSLGQGLEFLIYFQGNSAPDKSGLPSDRFSAERTGGSVSTLTIQRTQQEDSAVYLCASSLEQHSYNEQFFGPGTRLTVL.

The rearrangement joins TRBV7-2 to TRBJ2-5; the D gene is possibly TRBD1 (6 bases). Between the trimmed V and J ends, which lost 2 bases and 3 bases, there was a span of 7 bases. Germline CDR1 SGHTA, CDR2 FQGNSA. The CDR3 runs 13 residues. The CDR3 is CASSLQGKETQYF. The CDR3 coding sequence is TGTGCCAGCAGCTTACAGGGGAAAGAGACCCAGTACTTC.

This sequence joins TRBV5-1 and TRBJ2-3, with 9 bases matching TRBD1. V shed 4 bases and J 2 bases; nucleotides not matched to a gene: 5. The germline gives CDR1 SGHRS, CDR2 YFSETQ. The CDR3 totals 15 residues. This CDR3 is CASSAGQGHTDTQYF. CDR3 bases: TGCGCCAGCAGCGCAGGACAGGGGCACACAGATACGCAGTATTTT. Full variable domain (remainder filled in from reference TRBV5-1 and TRBJ2-3): KAGVTQTPRYLIKTRGQQVTLSCSPISGHRSVSWYQQTPGQGLQFLFEYFSETQRNKGNFPGRFSGRQFSNSRSEMNVSTLELGDSALYLCASSAGQGHTDTQYFGPGTRLTVL.

The chain is built from TRBV4-2 and TRBJ2-3; 11 bases map to TRBD2. This CDR3 is 17 amino acids long. The V segment lost 1 base and the J segment 2 bases; nucleotides outside the gene matches: 5. Germline V gives CDR1 LGHNA, CDR2 YNFKEQ. This CDR3 is CASSQGQTSGITDTQYF. The CDR3 DNA reads TGTGCCAGCAGCCAAGGTCAGACTAGCGGGATCACAGATACGCAGTATTTT.

A few counts support this clone. The gene calls are TRBV30 and TRBJ2-2, with D tentatively TRBD2 (5 bases). This CDR3 contains 13 residues. The germline gives CDR1 GTSNPN, CDR2 SVGIG (reference sequence). Trimming left V 5 bases short and J 4 bases short, with 11 bases between. The CDR3 loop is CAWRREGTGELFF. CDR3 coding DNA: TGTGCCTGGCGACGGGAAGGCACCGGGGAGCTGTTTTTT.

This clone was seen only a few times. The J gene is TRBJ2-6, the V gene TRBV5-1; tentatively, D is TRBD1 (6 bases). The CDR3 totals 16 residues. V lost 4 bases and J lost 2, with 13 bases in between. The germline V gene encodes CDR1 SGHRS and CDR2 YFSETQ. CDR3 residues: CASSVGTTTGANVLTF. Here the CDR3 DNA reads TGCGCCAGCAGCGTCGGGACAACCACTGGGGCCAACGTCCTGACTTTC. Filled out from reference TRBV5-1 and TRBJ2-6, the complete variable domain reads KAGVTQTPRYLIKTRGQQVTLSCSPISGHRSVSWYQQTPGQGLQFLFEYFSETQRNKGNFPGRFSGRQFSNSRSEMNVSTLELGDSALYLCASSVGTTTGANVLTFGAGSRLTVL.

The J gene is TRBJ1-1, the V gene TRBV5-1; D not resolved. The germline V gene has CDR1 SGHRS and CDR2 YFSETQ. CDR3 length: 13 amino acids. With 2 bases removed from V and 4 bases from J, the gap between germline ends came to 9 bases. The CDR3 region is CASSFAEGTEAFF. The CDR3 DNA is TGCGCCAGCAGCTTTGCGGAGGGCACTGAAGCTTTCTTT.